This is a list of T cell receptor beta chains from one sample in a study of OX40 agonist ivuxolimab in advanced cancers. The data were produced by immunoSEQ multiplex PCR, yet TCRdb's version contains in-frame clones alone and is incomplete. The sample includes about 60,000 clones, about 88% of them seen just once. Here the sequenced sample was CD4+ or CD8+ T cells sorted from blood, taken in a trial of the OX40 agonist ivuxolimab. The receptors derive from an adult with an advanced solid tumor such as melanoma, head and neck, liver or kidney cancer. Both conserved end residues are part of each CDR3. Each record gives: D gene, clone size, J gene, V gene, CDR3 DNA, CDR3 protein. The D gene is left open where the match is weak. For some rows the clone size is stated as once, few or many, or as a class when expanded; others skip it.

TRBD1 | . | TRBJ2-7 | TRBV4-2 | TGTGCCAGCAGCCATGTTAGATTACAGGGGGCTAAGGGGGACGAGCAGTACTTC | CASSHVRLQGAKGDEQYF
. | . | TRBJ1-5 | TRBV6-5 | TGTGCCAGCAGTAGGGGTGGGAATCAGCCCCAGCATTTT | CASSRGGNQPQHF
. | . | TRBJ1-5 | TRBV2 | TGTGCCAGCAGTCGTGACAGCGGGGGCAATCAGCCCCAGCATTTT | CASSRDSGGNQPQHF
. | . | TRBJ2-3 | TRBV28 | TGTGCCAGCAGTCCTAGGGGGGGGCAAGTGACAGATACGCAGTATTTT | CASSPRGGQVTDTQYF
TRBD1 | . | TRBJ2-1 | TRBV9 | TGTGCCAGCAACCCAACAGGGGGCATGAATGAGCAGTTCTTC | CASNPTGGMNEQFF
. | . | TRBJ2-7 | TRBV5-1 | TGCGCCAGCAGCTCAGGGGTCGAGCAGTACTTC | CASSSGVEQYF
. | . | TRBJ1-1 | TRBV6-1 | TGTGCCACCCGTTCCCAGAGGTTGGCAAACACTGAAGCTTTCTTT | CATRSQRLANTEAFF
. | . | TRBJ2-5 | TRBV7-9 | TGTGCCAGCAGCTTAGTCCTGACCCAAGAGACCCAGTACTTC | CASSLVLTQETQYF
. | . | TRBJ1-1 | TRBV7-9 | TGTGCCAGCAGCTCGTCCGATGAAGCTTTCTTT | CASSSSDEAFF
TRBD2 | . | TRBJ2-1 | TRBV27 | TGTGCCAGCAGTCTACGGGAGGTCGCCTACAATGAGCAGTTCTTC | CASSLREVAYNEQFF
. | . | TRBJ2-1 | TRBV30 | TGTGCCTGGAGTAGAAACAATGAGCAGTTCTTC | CAWSRNNEQFF
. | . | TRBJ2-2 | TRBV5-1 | TGCGCCAGCAGGCCCTTCAGGGACGGGGAGCTGTTTTTT | CASRPFRDGELFF
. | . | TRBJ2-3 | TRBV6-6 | TGTGCCAGCAGTTACTCGGTATCTCGGACAGATACGCAGTATTTT | CASSYSVSRTDTQYF
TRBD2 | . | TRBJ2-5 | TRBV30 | TGTGCCTGGAGCCGACTAGCGGGAGGAGAGACCCAGTACTTC | CAWSRLAGGETQYF
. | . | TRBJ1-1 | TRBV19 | TGTGCCAGTTCCCGGGAGAACACTGAAGCTTTCTTT | CASSRENTEAFF
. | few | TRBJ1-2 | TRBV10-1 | TGCGCCAGCAGTTCAGCCCCAAACTATGGCTACACCTTC | CASSSAPNYGYTF
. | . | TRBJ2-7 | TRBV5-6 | TGTGCCAGCAGCTTGGCGGTACGTCAGGGTGCCGAGCAGTACTTC | CASSLAVRQGAEQYF
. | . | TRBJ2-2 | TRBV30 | TGTGCCTGGAGTGTGGGAGTGATGGGTCCCGGGGAGCTGTTTTTT | CAWSVGVMGPGELFF
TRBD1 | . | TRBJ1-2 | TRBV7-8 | TGTGCCAGCAGCTTAACAGGGGGAGGCTACACCTTC | CASSLTGGGYTF
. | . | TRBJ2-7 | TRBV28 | TGTGCCAGCAATTCTGGAAGTGCCTACGAGCAGTACTTC | CASNSGSAYEQYF
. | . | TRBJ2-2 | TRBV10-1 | TGCGCCAGTGGACTGAACACCGGGGAGCTGTTTTTT | CASGLNTGELFF
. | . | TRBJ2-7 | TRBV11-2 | TGTGCCAGCAGCCCCCACTACGAGCAGTACTTC | CASSPHYEQYF
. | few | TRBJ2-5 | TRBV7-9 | TGTGCCAGCAGCCGTGACCTTGGGGGCCAAGAGACCCAGTACTTC | CASSRDLGGQETQYF
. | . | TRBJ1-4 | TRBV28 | TGTGCCAGCAGTTTGTGGCCTGAAAAACTGTTTTTT | CASSLWPEKLFF
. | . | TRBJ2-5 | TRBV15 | TGTGCCACCAGCAGAGATCAAGGGTCCCAAGAGACCCAGTACTTC | CATSRDQGSQETQYF
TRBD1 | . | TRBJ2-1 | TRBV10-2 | TGCGCCAGCAGTGAGTCGAACGGTCTTGACAGGGGGGACAATGAGCAGTTCTTC | CASSESNGLDRGDNEQFF
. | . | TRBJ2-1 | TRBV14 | TGTGCCAGCAGCCATATTCTGTCAAGCTCCTACAATGAGCAGTTCTTC | CASSHILSSSYNEQFF
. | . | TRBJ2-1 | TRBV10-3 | TGTGCCATCAGTGCTTCTAGCGACAATGAGCAGTTCTTC | CAISASSDNEQFF
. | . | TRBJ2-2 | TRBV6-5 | TGTGCCAGCACCATTAGATCTCCCGGGGAGCTGTTTTTT | CASTIRSPGELFF
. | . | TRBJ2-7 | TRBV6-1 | TGTGCCAGCAGTGAGAAGGGCTACGAGCAGTACTTC | CASSEKGYEQYF
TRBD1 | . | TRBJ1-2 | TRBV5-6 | TGTGCCAGCAGCGCGACAGGGACTAAAGGCTACACCTTC | CASSATGTKGYTF
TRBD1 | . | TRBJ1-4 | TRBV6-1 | TGTGCCAGCAAAGACAGGGGGAATGAAAAACTGTTTTTT | CASKDRGNEKLFF
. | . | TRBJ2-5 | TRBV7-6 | TGTGCCAGCAGCCCGACAGGGGAGGGAGAGACCCAGTACTTC | CASSPTGEGETQYF
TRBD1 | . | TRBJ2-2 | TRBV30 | TGTGCCGGAACAGGGACAGGGGGGACCGGGGAGTTGTTTTTT | CAGTGTGGTGELFF
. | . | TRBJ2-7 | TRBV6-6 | TGTGCCTCCCGGGGGGCCGCGAAGCAGTACTTC | CASRGAAKQYF
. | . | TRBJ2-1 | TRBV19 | TGTGCCAGTAGTATTGGCCTAAACAATGAGCAGTTCTTC | CASSIGLNNEQFF
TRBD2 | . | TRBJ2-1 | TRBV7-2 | TGTGCCAGCAGCTTGGCGGGAGGGTGGTATGAGCAGTTCTTC | CASSLAGGWYEQFF
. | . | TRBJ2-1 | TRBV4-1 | TGCGCCAGCAGCCAAGATTGGGGTGGGGGCTACAATGAGCAGTTCTTC | CASSQDWGGGYNEQFF
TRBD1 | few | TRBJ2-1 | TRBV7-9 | TGTGCCAGCAGCCGGGACAGGGTAAGAATCAATGAGCAGTTCTTC | CASSRDRVRINEQFF
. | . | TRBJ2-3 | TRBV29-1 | TGCAGCGTTAAACAGGGAGTTTACACAGATACGCAGTATTTT | CSVKQGVYTDTQYF
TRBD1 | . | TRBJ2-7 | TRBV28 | TGTGCCAGCAGTCCCGGACAGGGATGGAAACAGTACTTC | CASSPGQGWKQYF
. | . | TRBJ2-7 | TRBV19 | TGTGCCAGTAGTATAATGGGGGGTCCGTACGAGCAGTACTTC | CASSIMGGPYEQYF
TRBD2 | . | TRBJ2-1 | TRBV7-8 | TGTGCCAGCAGCTTTACAGGCGGGAGTTTCGATGAGCAGTTCTTC | CASSFTGGSFDEQFF
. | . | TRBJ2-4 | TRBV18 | TGTGCCAGCTCACCAACAGGGAGTACTAAAAACATTCAGTACTTC | CASSPTGSTKNIQYF
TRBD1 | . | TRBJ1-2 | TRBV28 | TGTGCCAGCAGTTCCGGGACAGCCCGCTATGGCTACACCTTC | CASSSGTARYGYTF
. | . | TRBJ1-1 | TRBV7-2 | TGTGCCAGCAGCTTAGTTCCGGGAGGTCATACTGAAGCTTTCTTT | CASSLVPGGHTEAFF
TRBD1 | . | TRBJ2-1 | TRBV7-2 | TGTGCCAGCAGCTTAACCACAGGGGGCGCAAATGGAAGGAACAATGAGCAGTTCTTC | CASSLTTGGANGRNNEQFF
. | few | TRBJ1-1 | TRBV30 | TGTGCCTGGAGTTTTAACGTTAACACTGAAGCTTTCTTT | CAWSFNVNTEAFF
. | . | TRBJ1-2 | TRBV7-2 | TGTGCCAGCAGCTTGACCACCCGGCAGATCGGCTACGCCTTC | CASSLTTRQIGYAF
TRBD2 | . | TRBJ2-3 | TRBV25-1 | TGTGCCAGCAGTGGTCGGGAGGGCGGGGATACGCAGTATTTT | CASSGREGGDTQYF
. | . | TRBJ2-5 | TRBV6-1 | TGTGCCAGCAGAAACCTGCCAAGGGGCGAGACCCAGTACTTC | CASRNLPRGETQYF
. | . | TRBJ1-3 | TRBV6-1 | TGTGCCAGCAGTGAAGCAGGGTGGGGAAACACCATATATTTT | CASSEAGWGNTIYF
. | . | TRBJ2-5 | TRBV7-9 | TGTGCCAGCAGCCCAATTGAGACCCAGTACTTC | CASSPIETQYF
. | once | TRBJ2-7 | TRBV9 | TGTGCCAGCAGCGTAGATTCCGGGACACACGAGCAGTACTTC | CASSVDSGTHEQYF
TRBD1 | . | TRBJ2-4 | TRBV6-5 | TGTGCCAGCAGTTCGCCAGGGGGCGACGACATTCAGTACTTC | CASSSPGGDDIQYF
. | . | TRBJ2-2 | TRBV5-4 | TGTGCCAGCAGCTTCTCCCTTAACACCGGGGAGCTGTTTTTT | CASSFSLNTGELFF
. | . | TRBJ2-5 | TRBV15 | TGTGCCACCAGCAGGGACAGTACGGGAGAGACCCAGTACTTC | CATSRDSTGETQYF
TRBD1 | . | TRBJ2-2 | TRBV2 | TGTGCCAGCGTAAGGGAAGGGGGCGCGGGCGGGGAGCTGTTTTTT | CASVREGGAGGELFF
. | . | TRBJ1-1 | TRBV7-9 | TGTGCCAGCAGCCCCCAATCGGGTAGGTTTTTTGAAGCTTTCTTT | CASSPQSGRFFEAFF
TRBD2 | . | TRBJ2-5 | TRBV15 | TGTGCCACCAGCAGAGGACTAGCGGGAGAAAAGACCCAGTACTTC | CATSRGLAGEKTQYF